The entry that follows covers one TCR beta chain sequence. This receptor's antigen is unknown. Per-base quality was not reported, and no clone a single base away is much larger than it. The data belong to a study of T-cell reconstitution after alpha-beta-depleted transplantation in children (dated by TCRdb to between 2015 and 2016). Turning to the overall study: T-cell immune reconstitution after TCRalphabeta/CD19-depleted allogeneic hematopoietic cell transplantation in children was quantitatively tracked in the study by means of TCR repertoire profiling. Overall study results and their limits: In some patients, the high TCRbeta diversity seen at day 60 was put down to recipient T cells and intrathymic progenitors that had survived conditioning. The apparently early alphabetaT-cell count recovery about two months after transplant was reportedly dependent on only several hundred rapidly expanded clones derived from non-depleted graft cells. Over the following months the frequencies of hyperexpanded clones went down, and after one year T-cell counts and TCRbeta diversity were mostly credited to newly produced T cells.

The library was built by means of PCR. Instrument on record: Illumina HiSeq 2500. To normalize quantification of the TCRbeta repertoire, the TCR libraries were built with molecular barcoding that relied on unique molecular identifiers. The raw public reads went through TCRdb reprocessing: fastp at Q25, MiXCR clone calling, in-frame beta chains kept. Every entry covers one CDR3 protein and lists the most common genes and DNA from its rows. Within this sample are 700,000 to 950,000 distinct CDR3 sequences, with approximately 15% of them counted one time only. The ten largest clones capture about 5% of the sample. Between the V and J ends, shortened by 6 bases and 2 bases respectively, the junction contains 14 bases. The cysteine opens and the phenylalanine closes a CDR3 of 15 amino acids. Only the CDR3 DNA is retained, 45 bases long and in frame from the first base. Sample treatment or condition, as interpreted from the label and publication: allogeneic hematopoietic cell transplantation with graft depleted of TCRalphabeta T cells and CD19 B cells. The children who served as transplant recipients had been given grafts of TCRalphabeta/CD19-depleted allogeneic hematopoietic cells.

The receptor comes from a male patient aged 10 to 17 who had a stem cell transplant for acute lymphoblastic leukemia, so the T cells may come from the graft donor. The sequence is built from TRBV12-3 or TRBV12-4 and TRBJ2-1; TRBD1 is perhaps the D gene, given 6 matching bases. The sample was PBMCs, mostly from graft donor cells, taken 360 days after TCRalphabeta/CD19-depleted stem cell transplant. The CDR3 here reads CASRPVRTAYNEQFF. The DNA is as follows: TGTGCCAGCAGACCTGTCAGGACAGCCTACAATGAGCAGTTCTTC.